The 17 T cell receptor beta chains presented below share a single source sample, sequenced in a study of identifying expanded T cells in peripheral blood. The table came from immunoSEQ multiplex PCR; TCRdb's copy has only in-frame clones and leaves some out. The data hold more than 45,000 clones, with around nine tenths observed a single time. Sequences were obtained from blood. The source is a person aged 18 to 75 in good health.

The chain is built from TRBV7-9 and TRBJ2-7; D perhaps matches TRBD2 (5 bases). The CDR3 covers 14 residues. V was pared by 5 bases and J by 4 bases, with 15 bases between. Looked up from germline, CDR1 is SEHNR and CDR2 is FQNEAQ (reference sequence). The CDR3 loop is CASSPKWTGYEQYF. The CDR3 coding sequence is TGTGCCAGCAGCCCCAAGTGGACTGGATACGAGCAGTACTTC.

This chain links TRBV7-2 with TRBJ2-7, with 8 bases matching TRBD2. With 1 base clipped from V and 4 bases from J, the junction kept 12 bases outside the gene matches. The germline CDR1 and CDR2 sequences are SGHTA and FQGNSA. This CDR3 has 17 residues. As DNA, the CDR3 is TGTGCCAGCAGCTTAGTCCGGGTCGGCGGGGGGAGTTACGAGCAGTACTTC. Translation gives CASSLVRVGGGSYEQYF.

Comments on this clone: Distinct nucleotide sequences in the sample also encode this CDR3. This chain links TRBV5-1 with TRBJ1-2, with 8 bases fitting TRBD1. The germline V gene encodes CDR1 SGHRS and CDR2 YFSETQ. V dropped 4 bases and J dropped 4; count of bases not matched to a gene: 6. CDR3 length: 14 amino acids. The CDR3: CASSEQQGGYGYTF. In DNA form, the CDR3 reads TGCGCCAGCAGCGAACAACAGGGGGGCTATGGCTACACCTTC.

This chain joins TRBV10-2 and TRBJ1-1; a possible D gene is TRBD1 (5 bases). CDR3 length: 13 residues. Per the germline V gene, CDR1 is WSHSY and CDR2 is SAAADI. The V end was cut by 4 bases, the J end by 1 base, with 7 bases between. CDR3 nucleotides: TGCGCCAGCAGTGGGCAGGGGAACACTGAAGCTTTCTTT. This sequence encodes CASSGQGNTEAFF.

In its sample, this clone was seen once. The V call is TRBV28, the J call TRBJ2-2, with D unresolved. V lost 4 bases to trimming and J lost 7 bases, with 10 bases between them. CDR3 length: 13 residues. Looked up from germline, CDR1 is MDHEN and CDR2 is SYDVKM. This CDR3 is CASSSPPIGELFF. The CDR3 nucleotides are TGTGCCAGCAGTTCACCTCCCATCGGGGAGCTGTTTTTT.

The V gene is TRBV18, the J gene TRBJ2-1, with TRBD2 matching 12 bases. The CDR3 totals 15 residues. CDR1 and CDR2 (germline): KGHSH, LQKENI. The trim removed 3 bases at V and 5 bases at J, leaving 2 bases unmatched. The DNA of the CDR3 is TGTGCCAGCTCACCGCGGACTAGCGGGGACAATGAGCAGTTCTTC. This encodes CASSPRTSGDNEQFF.

The gene calls are TRBV13 and TRBJ2-3; D is perhaps TRBD1 (5 bases). This CDR3 comprises 16 residues. The germline V gene has CDR1 PRHDT and CDR2 FYEKMQ (reference sequence). V was cut by 0 bases and J by 0 bases, with 10 bases left in between. The CDR3 protein is CASSLGGAFSTDTQYF. The CDR3 region has the DNA TGTGCCAGCAGCTTAGGAGGGGCTTTTAGCACAGATACGCAGTATTTT.

The sample holds one count of this clone. The chain uses TRBV7-9 and TRBJ2-2; weak D call: TRBD2 (5 bases). The CDR3 spans 11 residues. CDR1 and CDR2 from the germline V gene are SEHNR and FQNEAQ (reference sequence). Trimming stripped 2 bases from V and 16 bases from J, with 11 bases between. The CDR3 coding sequence is TGTGCCAGCAGCTTAACCGGGGATCCGTTTTTT. Its protein product is CASSLTGDPFF.

This sequence joins TRBV7-2 and TRBJ1-2; TRBD1 matches at 9 bases. With 1 base clipped from V and 6 bases from J, the junction kept 6 bases outside the gene matches. CDR1 and CDR2 from the germline V gene are SGHTA and FQGNSA. There are 15 residues in the CDR3. CDR3 loop: CASSLGATGGDGYTF. The CDR3 DNA follows: TGTGCCAGCAGCTTAGGTGCGACAGGGGGAGATGGCTACACCTTC.

The chain is built from TRBV12-5 and TRBJ2-7, with D unresolved. The CDR3 sequence is 12 residues long. The germline V gene has CDR1 LGHNT and CDR2 FRNRAP. V lost 4 bases and J 3 bases, leaving 7 bases between the germline ends. In DNA, the CDR3 is TGTGCTAGTGGTTCTAGTCTCTACGAGCAGTACTTC. Its protein product is CASGSSLYEQYF. Looking up the rest from reference TRBV12-5 and TRBJ2-7 gives the full variable domain: DARVTQTPRHKVTEMGQEVTMRCQPILGHNTVFWYRQTMMQGLELLAYFRNRAPLDDSGMPKDRFSAEMPDATLATLKIQPSEPRDSAVYFCASGSSLYEQYFGPGTRLTVT.

Concerning this clone: Sequence at one end of the junction differs from germline and may be a read error. The V call is TRBV19, the J call TRBJ2-1, with 9 bases aligning to TRBD2. The germline V gene has CDR1 LNHDA and CDR2 SQIVND (reference sequence). The CDR3 runs to 18 residues. The CDR3 loop is CATSIGSGRSPSYNEQFF. CDR3 nucleotide sequence: TGTGCCACTAGTATAGGTAGCGGGAGATCTCCATCCTACAATGAGCAGTTCTTC.

This rearrangement joins TRBV29-1 to TRBJ1-1; a weak D match, TRBD1 (5 bases). Germline V lookup: CDR1 SQVTM, CDR2 ANQGSEA. This CDR3 spans 11 amino acids. Trimming took off 6 bases at V and 3 bases at J, with 8 bases between the two ends. CDR3 region: CSVGVDTEAFF. CDR3 nucleotides: TGCAGCGTGGGGGTCGACACTGAAGCTTTCTTT.

The chain recombines TRBV4-1 with TRBJ2-5, with 13 bases matching TRBD2. CDR1 and CDR2 from the germline V gene are MGHRA and YSYEKL. Germline trimming cut 2 bases from V and 2 bases from J; bases unmatched to any gene: 8. This CDR3 region has 18 residues. CDR3 nucleotide sequence: TGCGCCAGCAGCCAAAGGACTAGCGGGAGTACGTTACAAGAGACCCAGTACTTC. Residues: CASSQRTSGSTLQETQYF.

DNA for the CDR3: TGCGCCAGCAGCCAAGTCGACGGGGCTTACGAGCAGTTCTTC. Translated, it gives CASSQVDGAYEQFF. This chain links TRBV4-3 with TRBJ2-1; D may be TRBD1 or TRBD2 (5 bases each). The CDR3 length is 14 residues. Germline CDR1 reads LGHNA; CDR2 reads YSLEER. V shed 1 base and J shed 10 bases, with 14 bases lying between them.

The chain couples TRBV11-2 to TRBJ2-3; the D gene is possibly TRBD2 (5 bases). Germline loops: CDR1 SGHAT, CDR2 FQNNGV. CDR3 length: 16 residues. V was clipped by 5 bases and J by 1 base, with 16 bases between them. CDR3 coding DNA: TGTGCCAGCAGCGCCGACCGGTACGGGGGCACAGATACGCAGTATTTT. Translated, it gives CASSADRYGGTDTQYF.

The chain carries TRBV5-1 and TRBJ2-2; D is perhaps TRBD1 (5 bases). The CDR3 has 15 residues. V was clipped by 4 bases and J by 2 bases, with 12 bases between them. Germline V CDR1 and CDR2: SGHRS, YFSETQ. The CDR3 nucleotides are TGCGCCAGCAGCGTCCCCAGGGATAACACCGGGGAGCTGTTTTTT. Protein sequence: CASSVPRDNTGELFF.

The CDR3 DNA is TGTGCCAGCGCCCGGGAACGGGGGGCCGGGGAGCTGTTTTTT. Encoded protein: CASARERGAGELFF. The V and J genes are TRBV2 and TRBJ2-2; TRBD2 aligns across 7 bases. This CDR3 is 14 amino acids long. The germline gives CDR1 SNHLY, CDR2 FYNNEI. With 8 bases clipped from V and 6 bases from J, the junction kept 9 bases outside the gene matches. Drawing the rest from reference TRBV2 and TRBJ2-2, the complete variable domain is EPEVTQTPSHQVTQMGQEVILRCVPISNHLYFYWYRQILGQKVEFLVSFYNNEISEKSEIFDDQFSVERPDGSNFTLKIRSTKLEDSAMYFCASARERGAGELFFGEGSRLTVL.